These 13 T cell receptor beta chains originate from one sample sequenced in a study of blood T cell repertoires in COVID-19. Libraries were prepared by immunoSEQ multiplex PCR; TCRdb keeps only in-frame clonotypes and omits some of them. The table has 380,000 or so clones, over 75% seen once; the top ten hold approximately 1%. The sequencing input was PBMCs or T cells enriched from blood (not recorded which). Receptors originate from a woman between 25 and 40 years old with acute COVID-19.

This chain connects TRBV20-1 to TRBJ1-1; D is uncertain. The CDR3 totals 11 residues. The germline CDR1 and CDR2 sequences are DFQATT and SNEGSKA (reference sequence). Trimming stripped 3 bases from V and 0 bases from J, with 2 bases between. CDR3 in DNA: TGCAGTGCTAGCATGAACACTGAAGCTTTCTTT. Its protein is CSASMNTEAFF.

This rearrangement joins TRBV9 to TRBJ2-1; TRBD1 matches 9 bases. This CDR3 comprises 16 residues. The V segment lost 0 bases and the J segment 6 bases; nucleotides outside the gene matches: 7. Germline-derived CDR1 and CDR2 are SGDLS and YYNGEE. This CDR3 is CASSVAGTGRSNEQFF. CDR3 nucleotide sequence: TGTGCCAGCAGCGTAGCCGGGACAGGGAGAAGCAATGAGCAGTTCTTC. Using reference TRBV9 and TRBJ2-1 for the parts outside the CDR3, the full variable domain is DSGVTQTPKHLITATGQRVTLRCSPRSGDLSVYWYQQSLDQGLQFLIQYYNGEERAKGNILERFSAQQFPDLHSELNLSSLELGDSALYFCASSVAGTGRSNEQFFGPGTRLTVL.

Concerning this clone itself: Other DNA sequences in the sample encode the same CDR3. The chain couples TRBV9 to TRBJ1-5, with 7 bases fitting TRBD1. The ends lost 0 bases at V and 3 bases at J; junction bases unmatched: 3. The germline CDR1 and CDR2 sequences are SGDLS and YYNGEE. The CDR3 covers 15 residues. CDR3 sequence (DNA): TGTGCCAGCAGCGTAGGGGGACAGTACAATCAGCCCCAGCATTTT. Its translation: CASSVGGQYNQPQHF. Full variable domain (rest looked up from reference TRBV9 and TRBJ1-5): DSGVTQTPKHLITATGQRVTLRCSPRSGDLSVYWYQQSLDQGLQFLIQYYNGEERAKGNILERFSAQQFPDLHSELNLSSLELGDSALYFCASSVGGQYNQPQHFGDGTRLSIL.

Here the CDR3 reads CASSPKKQGYEQYF. The CDR3 DNA sequence: TGTGCCAGCAGCCCCAAGAAGCAGGGCTACGAGCAGTACTTC. The chain is built from TRBV7-9 and TRBJ2-7; a weak D match, TRBD1 (5 bases). The V and J ends lost 5 bases and 3 bases respectively, with 14 bases between them. The CDR3 contains 14 residues. The germline V gene encodes CDR1 SEHNR and CDR2 FQNEAQ (reference sequence).

The genes are TRBV20-1 and TRBJ1-1, with a possible D match to TRBD1 (6 bases). Germline V lookup: CDR1 DFQATT, CDR2 SNEGSKA (reference sequence). With 3 bases removed from V and 7 bases from J, the gap between germline ends came to 18 bases. This CDR3 has 14 residues. CDR3 region: CSASSGGGEVEAFF. The CDR3 DNA is TGCAGTGCTAGTTCGGGGGGCGGGGAGGTTGAAGCTTTCTTT.

This chain links TRBV12-5 with TRBJ2-7, with a possible D match to TRBD2 (5 bases). The germline V gene encodes CDR1 LGHNT and CDR2 FRNRAP. V lost 0 bases and J 5 bases, leaving 8 bases between the germline ends. The CDR3 consists of 13 residues. CDR3 in DNA: TGTGCTAGTGGTTTGGTACTAGGCCACGAGCAGTACTTC. Encoded protein: CASGLVLGHEQYF.

This chain uses TRBV6-2 or TRBV6-3 with TRBJ1-6; D unclear. V gave up 6 bases and J gave up 2 bases, with 17 bases separating them. CDR1 and CDR2 from the germline V gene are MNHEY and SVGEGT. The CDR3 is made up of 17 amino acids. CDR3 protein: CASSLSPWRAYNSPLHF. The CDR3 DNA is TGTGCCAGCAGCCTATCCCCTTGGAGGGCCTATAATTCACCCCTCCACTTT.

This clone was seen just once. The chain has TRBV30 and TRBJ1-2; D perhaps matches TRBD1 (6 bases). Germline CDR1 GTSNPN, CDR2 SVGIG (reference sequence). V dropped 4 bases and J dropped 4 bases, with 13 bases sitting between them. The CDR3 has 13 residues. The CDR3 sequence is CAWNLGQIYGYTF. Written as DNA, the CDR3 is TGTGCCTGGAACTTGGGACAAATCTATGGCTACACCTTC. The variable domain in full, with the rest retrieved from reference TRBV30 and TRBJ1-2, is SQTIHQWPATLVQPVGSPLSLECTVEGTSNPNLYWYRQAAGRGLQLLFYSVGIGQISSEVPQNLSASRPQDRQFILSSKKLLLSDSGFYLCAWNLGQIYGYTFGSGTRLTVV.

In this sample, this clone turned up a few times. The chain uses TRBV7-2 and TRBJ1-6; D remains ambiguous. Germline CDR1 SGHTA, CDR2 FQGNSA. Between the trimmed V and J ends, which lost 5 bases and 0 bases, there was a span of 11 bases. The CDR3 sequence is 16 residues long. CDR3 region: CASSPRRSSYNSPLHF. Written as DNA, the CDR3 is TGTGCCAGCAGCCCCCGGAGGAGCTCCTATAATTCACCCCTCCACTTT.

The chain employs TRBV19 and TRBJ1-5, with 8 bases matching TRBD1. Trimming cost V 5 bases and J 0 bases; bases outside gene matches: 6. CDR1 and CDR2 (germline): LNHDA, SQIVND (reference sequence). The CDR3 is 16 residues long. The CDR3 is CASSWGTGYSNQPQHF. The CDR3 nucleotides are TGTGCCAGTAGTTGGGGGACAGGATATAGCAATCAGCCCCAGCATTTT.

This chain uses TRBV4-3 with TRBJ2-2, with TRBD2 matching 8 bases. Trimming removed 0 bases from V and 0 bases from J; junction bases left unmatched: 3. Germline V gives CDR1 LGHNA, CDR2 YSLEER. The CDR3 runs to 17 residues. CDR3 nucleotide sequence: TGCGCCAGCAGCCAAGAGGAGCGGGGGCCGAACACCGGGGAGCTGTTTTTT. Translated, it gives CASSQEERGPNTGELFF.

The chain is built from TRBV28 and TRBJ1-2, with TRBD1 as a possible D gene (5 bases). Between the trimmed V and J ends, which lost 3 bases and 8 bases, there was a span of 16 bases. The CDR3 has 14 amino acids. CDR1 and CDR2 (germline): MDHEN, SYDVKM. This CDR3 is CASSLSPGGQGYTF. CDR3 nucleotides: TGTGCCAGCAGTTTGAGTCCGGGGGGTCAAGGCTACACCTTC.

V and J are TRBV13 and TRBJ2-3; 10 bases are a match to TRBD2. The CDR3 is 14 residues long. Per the germline V gene, CDR1 is PRHDT and CDR2 is FYEKMQ (reference sequence). J lost 6 bases, V lost 5 bases, and 5 bases had no gene match. CDR3 protein: CASSQTSGADTQYF. DNA for the CDR3: TGTGCCAGCAGCCAAACTAGCGGGGCTGATACGCAGTATTTT.